The 30 T cell receptor beta chains below come from one sample, sequenced in a study of T cell responses to AZD1222 COVID-19 vaccine. The assay was immunoSEQ multiplex PCR, and TCRdb's table has in-frame clones only and misses some. The repertoire holds 150,000 or so clones, with over 90% as singletons. The sequences come from peripheral blood, collected on day 0 of AZD1222 vaccination. The receptors originated from an adult in good health.

The chain recombines TRBV19 with TRBJ1-5; D gene uncertain. There are 14 residues in the CDR3. The ends were cut back, 3 bases at V and 8 bases at J, with 14 bases in the middle. The germline gives CDR1 LNHDA, CDR2 SQIVND (reference sequence). The DNA for the CDR3 is TGTGCCAGTAGTATTTTGGTCGGATCGAAGCCCCAGCATTTT. Translation gives CASSILVGSKPQHF.

In the case of this clone: An end of the junction does not agree with germline; a read error may underlie this. The chain recombines TRBV6-1 with TRBJ1-1, with 10 bases aligning to TRBD1. Germline V gene data show CDR1 as MNHNS and CDR2 as SASEGT. The length of the CDR3 is 14 residues. The CDR3 DNA reads TGTGCCAGCAGTAAAGCCGGGACAGGGGCTGAAGCTTTCTTT. Translated: CASSKAGTGAEAFF.

The chain links TRBV9 to TRBJ2-7; TRBD2 matches at 9 bases. Germline CDR1 and CDR2: SGDLS and YYNGEE. The CDR3 has 14 residues. The ends lost 3 bases at V and 3 bases at J; junction bases unmatched: 4. The CDR3 region is CASSEASGNYEQYF. CDR3 DNA: TGTGCCAGCAGCGAGGCTAGCGGGAACTACGAGCAGTACTTC.

This chain joins TRBV29-1 and TRBJ2-1, with D possibly matching TRBD1 (5 bases). Germline-derived CDR1 and CDR2 are SQVTM and ANQGSEA. This CDR3 contains 11 residues. CDR3 protein: CSAREARVQFF. CDR3 DNA: TGCAGTGCCAGGGAAGCTAGAGTGCAGTTCTTC.

The V call is TRBV10-3, the J call TRBJ1-2; no firm D call. Germline values: CDR1 ENHRY, CDR2 SYGVKD. Trimming left V 8 bases short and J 7 bases short, with 26 bases between. There are 16 residues in the CDR3. The CDR3, as DNA: TGTGCCATCTCCGGCCGGCGGGCGATCCAGGTGTCTGGCTACACCTTC. The encoded protein is CAISGRRAIQVSGYTF.

The chain joins TRBV7-8 to TRBJ2-5, with 12 bases matching TRBD2. The junction had 6 bases not matched to a gene; V was cut back by 2 bases and J by 2 bases. Germline-derived CDR1 and CDR2 are SGHVS and FQNEAQ. This CDR3 is 17 amino acids long. In nucleotides, the CDR3 is TGTGCCAGCAGCTTAACCCCAGGACTAGCGGGGCAAGAGACCCAGTACTTC. Amino acid sequence: CASSLTPGLAGQETQYF.

The chain couples TRBV20-1 to TRBJ2-1; 10 bases are shared with TRBD2. CDR3 length: 16 residues. Trimming cost V 3 bases and J 3 bases; bases outside gene matches: 8. Germline CDR1 and CDR2: DFQATT and SNEGSKA (reference sequence). The CDR3 DNA reads as TGCAGTGCTAGTTCTAGCGGGAGCCCCCACTACAATGAGCAGTTCTTC. This translates into CSASSSGSPHYNEQFF.

The chain's CDR3 is CASSMDTNYGYTF. CDR3 coding DNA: TGTGCCAGTAGTATGGACACGAACTATGGCTACACCTTC. V gene TRBV19 combines with J gene TRBJ1-2; perhaps TRBD1 as D (5 bases). The germline gives CDR1 LNHDA, CDR2 SQIVND (reference sequence). V lost 3 bases to trimming and J lost 2 bases, with 7 bases between them. This CDR3 is built from 13 residues.

The chain recombines TRBV2 with TRBJ1-2; 11 bases are shared with TRBD1. The CDR3 runs 18 residues. Germline lookup yields CDR1 SNHLY and CDR2 FYNNEI. V shed 4 bases and J 2 bases; nucleotides not matched to a gene: 12. The CDR3 here is CASSGAGVRTGGNYGYTF. CDR3 bases: TGTGCCAGCAGTGGGGCGGGAGTTAGGACAGGGGGCAACTATGGCTACACCTTC. Drawing the rest from reference TRBV2 and TRBJ1-2, the complete variable domain is EPEVTQTPSHQVTQMGQEVILRCVPISNHLYFYWYRQILGQKVEFLVSFYNNEISEKSEIFDDQFSVERPDGSNFTLKIRSTKLEDSAMYFCASSGAGVRTGGNYGYTFGSGTRLTVV.

This clone was seen once. This rearrangement joins TRBV5-1 to TRBJ2-7, with D perhaps TRBD1 (6 bases). This CDR3 region has 14 residues. The V gene's germline CDR1 is SGHRS and CDR2 YFSETQ. V lost 2 bases to trimming and J lost 4 bases, with 13 bases between them. The CDR3 DNA is TGCGCCAGCAGCTTAACCCGGGACATGTACGAGCAGTACTTC. Translating gives CASSLTRDMYEQYF.

The genes are TRBV4-1 and TRBJ1-1; D unclear. Germline V gene sequence: CDR1 MGHRA, CDR2 YSYEKL. The CDR3 consists of 16 residues. The V end lost 2 bases, the J end lost 0 bases, and 13 bases lay between the germline ends. The CDR3, as DNA: TGCGCCAGCAGCCAACTGTGGGGTACTATGAACACTGAAGCTTTCTTT. Translation gives CASSQLWGTMNTEAFF.

The rearrangement links TRBV5-1 to TRBJ2-3; 14 nucleotides align to TRBD2. CDR3 length equals 16 residues. V was pared by 4 bases and J by 6 bases, with 7 bases of the junction left unmatched. CDR1 and CDR2 (germline): SGHRS, YFSETQ. CDR3 sequence (DNA): TGCGCCAGCAGCCCGGGACTAGCGGGAGAGGGCGATACGCAGTATTTT. It yields the protein CASSPGLAGEGDTQYF.

V and J are TRBV3-1 (or the pseudogene TRBV3-2) and TRBJ1-2, with D perhaps matching TRBD1 (5 bases). The germline V and J ends were trimmed by 0 bases and 6 bases, with 8 bases remaining between them. The CDR3 runs to 13 residues. CDR1 and CDR2 from the germline V gene are LGHDT and YNNKEL (reference sequence). The CDR3 DNA is TGTGCCAGCAGCCAAGATCTAGGGGATGGCTACACCTTC. Translating it yields CASSQDLGDGYTF.

This chain connects TRBV10-3 to TRBJ1-5; the D is unclear. Trimming shortened V by 0 bases and J by 0 bases, and 9 bases separated the two germline ends. Germline V CDR1 and CDR2: ENHRY, SYGVKD. The CDR3 is 16 residues long. The CDR3 nucleotides are TGTGCCATCAGTGAGTCGATCGGGAATAGCAATCAGCCCCAGCATTTT. Its protein is CAISESIGNSNQPQHF.

The rearrangement links TRBV18 to TRBJ1-5; TRBD1 is a possible D gene (5 bases). Trimming removed 3 bases from V and 5 bases from J, with 8 bases in between. Germline CDR1 KGHSH, CDR2 LQKENI. CDR3 length equals 13 residues. The CDR3 reads CASSPGHDQPQHF. The DNA for the CDR3 is TGTGCCAGCTCACCGGGGCACGATCAGCCCCAGCATTTT.

The chain uses TRBV19 and TRBJ1-4; 8 bases are a match to TRBD1. The germline CDR1 and CDR2 sequences are LNHDA and SQIVND (reference sequence). With 7 bases clipped from V and 11 bases from J, the junction kept 9 bases outside the gene matches. This CDR3 is 13 amino acids long. In DNA form, the CDR3 reads TGTGCCAGTACCGGACAGGGCCTCGAGAAACTGTTTTTT. It translates to CASTGQGLEKLFF.

The chain carries TRBV30 and TRBJ1-1; 8 bases are shared with TRBD1. The junction had 6 bases not matched to a gene; V was cut back by 0 bases and J by 3 bases. Germline V CDR1 and CDR2: GTSNPN, SVGIG (reference sequence). The length of the CDR3 is 15 residues. The CDR3 loop is CAWSVRGRGHTEAFF. For the CDR3, the DNA is TGTGCCTGGAGTGTACGGGGCAGGGGGCACACTGAAGCTTTCTTT.

This clone was counted a single time. The chain joins TRBV4-1 to TRBJ2-1; TRBD2 is a possible D gene (6 bases). The CDR3 length is 14 residues. The V gene's germline CDR1 is MGHRA and CDR2 YSYEKL. Trimming shortened V by 0 bases and J by 8 bases, and 11 bases separated the two germline ends. The CDR3 sequence is CASSQDGASDEQFF. The CDR3 nucleotides read TGCGCCAGCAGCCAAGATGGGGCTAGCGATGAGCAGTTCTTC.

This clone turned up a few times. The V call is TRBV10-1, the J call TRBJ2-3; TRBD2 aligns across 8 bases. In germline, CDR1 is WNHNN, CDR2 SYGVQD (reference sequence). V shed 5 bases and J 2 bases; nucleotides not matched to a gene: 6. The CDR3 totals 15 residues. The CDR3 DNA sequence: TGCGCCAGCAGTCCACTAGCGGAGGTCACAGATACGCAGTATTTT. Its translation is CASSPLAEVTDTQYF.

This clone was detected once. The genes are TRBV6-5 and TRBJ1-5; no definite D call. The CDR3 is 13 amino acids. The V gene's germline CDR1 is MNHEY and CDR2 SVGAGI. Trimming removed 2 bases from V and 4 bases from J, with 6 bases in between. The CDR3 DNA is TGTGCCAGCAGTTACGAGAGGAATCAGCCCCAGCATTTT. This encodes CASSYERNQPQHF.

The chain links TRBV27 to TRBJ2-5; 9 bases match TRBD2. The V gene end was trimmed by 5 bases and the J gene end by 4 bases; junction bases not matched to a gene: 17. The CDR3 consists of 18 residues. Germline V lookup: CDR1 MNHEY, CDR2 SMNVEV (reference sequence). The CDR3 sequence: CASSRLSGREGMGETQYF. The CDR3 nucleotides read TGTGCCAGCAGTAGACTTAGCGGGAGAGAGGGCATGGGAGAGACCCAGTACTTC.

CDR3 loop: CASSDQGQVAGNEQFF. CDR3 sequence (DNA): TGTGCCAGCAGTGACCAGGGACAGGTCGCGGGGAATGAGCAGTTCTTC. This chain uses TRBV6-1 with TRBJ2-1; 8 bases match TRBD1. The CDR3 extends over 16 amino acids. The germline V gene has CDR1 MNHNS and CDR2 SASEGT. V lost 3 bases and J lost 7; bases outside the gene matches: 11.

The chain carries TRBV6-5 and TRBJ1-5, with a weak D call TRBD1 (6 bases). CDR1 MNHEY and CDR2 SVGAGI come from the germline V gene. The V end lost 6 bases, the J end lost 5 bases, and 11 bases lay between the germline ends. The CDR3 is made up of 13 amino acids. CDR3 amino acids: CASRQGTDQPQHF. In DNA form, the CDR3 reads TGTGCCAGCAGACAGGGAACCGATCAGCCCCAGCATTTT.

This sequence joins TRBV18 and TRBJ1-1, with D perhaps matching TRBD1 (6 bases). The CDR3 spans 13 residues. The germline CDR1 and CDR2 sequences are KGHSH and LQKENI. V gave up 3 bases and J gave up 8 bases, with 13 bases separating them. The CDR3 protein is CASSPNRVEEAFF. CDR3 DNA sequence: TGTGCCAGCTCACCGAACAGGGTGGAGGAAGCTTTCTTT. Using reference TRBV18 and TRBJ1-1 for the parts outside the CDR3, the full variable domain is NAGVMQNPRHLVRRRGQEARLRCSPMKGHSHVYWYRQLPEEGLKFMVYLQKENIIDESGMPKERFSAEFPKEGPSILRIQQVVRGDSAAYFCASSPNRVEEAFFGQGTRLTVV.

A single count supports this clone. This chain links TRBV7-2 with TRBJ1-4, with D perhaps TRBD1 (5 bases). V dropped 0 bases and J dropped 8 bases, with 10 bases sitting between them. The CDR3 spans 14 residues. Germline values: CDR1 SGHTA, CDR2 FQGNSA. As DNA, the CDR3 is TGTGCCAGCAGCTTAGCGCTCGGGGGGGAAAAACTGTTTTTT. It encodes CASSLALGGEKLFF.

With regard to this clone: The germline gene is not matched at one end of the junction; a read error may be the cause. The gene calls are TRBV7-7 and TRBJ1-1; D remains unclear. CDR1 and CDR2 from the germline V gene are SSHAT and FNYEAQ (reference sequence). The CDR3 length is 13 residues. In DNA form, the CDR3 reads TGTGCTAGCAGCTTACTGTCGAACACTGAAGCTTTCTTT. Protein: CASSLLSNTEAFF.

In this sample, this clone turned up once. The chain links TRBV9 to TRBJ1-2; D remains unclear. Per germline, CDR1 SGDLS and CDR2 YYNGEE. The V end lost 0 bases, the J end lost 2 bases, and 14 bases lay between the germline ends. This CDR3 has 16 amino acids. The CDR3: CASSVASLSGNYGYTF. CDR3 bases: TGTGCCAGCAGCGTAGCTAGTCTGTCGGGGAACTATGGCTACACCTTC.

The V gene is TRBV5-6, the J gene TRBJ2-1, with D perhaps TRBD2 (6 bases). Germline V lookup: CDR1 SGHDT, CDR2 YYEEEE. The CDR3 is 13 amino acids. The V end lost 5 bases, the J end lost 4 bases, and 10 bases lay between the germline ends. CDR3 in amino acids: CASSRDFYNEQFF. In DNA form, the CDR3 reads TGTGCCAGCAGTCGGGACTTTTACAATGAGCAGTTCTTC.

V usage is TRBV6-1 and J usage is TRBJ1-1; 9 bases fit TRBD1. Germline lookup yields CDR1 MNHNS and CDR2 SASEGT. V was clipped by 1 base and J by 4 bases; unmatched bases: 1. CDR3 length: 14 residues. CDR3 amino acids: CASSEGQGGTEAFF. The CDR3 DNA reads as TGTGCCAGCAGTGAAGGACAGGGGGGCACTGAAGCTTTCTTT.

The chain joins TRBV15 to TRBJ2-5, with D unclear. This CDR3 comprises 13 residues. V lost 8 bases and J lost 0, with 10 bases in between. CDR1 is LNHNV, CDR2 YYDKDF, per germline (reference sequence). CDR3 coding DNA: TGTGCCACCGGTTTCATGTACCAAGAGACCCAGTACTTC. As protein: CATGFMYQETQYF. Variable domain in full (rest from reference TRBV15 and TRBJ2-5): DAMVIQNPRYQVTQFGKPVTLSCSQTLNHNVMYWYQQKSSQAPKLLFHYYDKDFNNEADTPDNFQSRRPNTSFCFLDIRSPGLGDTAMYLCATGFMYQETQYFGPGTRLLVL.